The next 10 T cell receptor beta chains were all read from a single sample in a study of tumor-infiltrating lymphocytes in primary liver carcinoma. They got blood RNA out of unsorted whole blood and also pulled out germline DNA. The input was approximately 500 ng total RNA; TCR beta cDNA was made from it with a constant-region primer. Generation of the TCR beta libraries relied on three nested multiplex PCR rounds using slightly modified ARM-PCR. The study ran its first two PCR rounds for about 11 cycles each, using TRBV1-TRBV30 forward primers and a C-beta reverse primer. TCRdb re-analysed the multiplex PCR reads in MiXCR, keeping a single row per CDR3 protein. The sample lists approximately 310,000 distinct CDR3 sequences, 65% occurring once. The sequenced sample was peripheral blood. All receptors come from a man aged 35-49 years with primary liver carcinoma and hepatitis B virus infection.

The gene calls are TRBV6-6 and TRBJ2-7; 8 bases are shared with TRBD2. Germline V CDR1 and CDR2: MNHNY, SVGAGI (reference sequence). The CDR3 contains 13 residues. J was trimmed by 5 bases and V by 7 bases; bases with no gene match: 7. The CDR3 protein is CASTFSGNNEQYF. Written as DNA, the CDR3 is TGTGCCAGCACCTTTAGCGGGAACAACGAGCAGTACTTC.

The CDR3 protein is CASSQEMVGTMKTGELFF. In DNA, the CDR3 is TGTGCCAGCAGCCAAGAGATGGTTGGGACTATGAAGACCGGGGAGCTGTTTTTT. The chain employs TRBV4-2 and TRBJ2-2, with TRBD2 matching over 7 bases. CDR1 is LGHNA and CDR2 is YNFKEQ in the germline V gene. CDR3 length equals 18 residues. The junction had 12 bases not matched to a gene; V was cut back by 0 bases and J by 5 bases.

With regard to this clonotype: Given a much more abundant clone one base away, this may be a read error. This rearrangement joins TRBV6-5 to TRBJ2-6; TRBD1 matches at 8 bases. The CDR3 runs to 16 residues. The V gene's germline CDR1 is MNHEY and CDR2 SVGAGI. The trim removed 10 bases at V and 4 bases at J, leaving 12 bases unmatched. The CDR3 is CATGEETGEGANVLTF. CDR3 coding DNA: TGTGCCACTGGCGAGGAGACAGGGGAAGGGGCCAACGTCCTGACTTTC.

In regard to this clonotype: A much larger clone lies one base from this, so it may be a read error. The chain couples TRBV5-6 to TRBJ2-1; D is ambiguous. The CDR3 loop spans 14 amino acids. CDR1 is SGHDT and CDR2 is YYEEEE in the germline V gene. V was clipped by 1 base and J by 9 bases, with 14 bases between them. Here the CDR3 reads CASSLKGRLLEQFF. In nucleotides, the CDR3 is TGTGCCAGCAGCTTGAAGGGCCGTCTTCTTGAGCAGTTCTTC.

Notes on this clonotype: With a much larger clone just one base away, this may be a read error. This CDR3 is missing its conserved last phenylalanine or tryptophan, likely due to a read error. Written as DNA, the CDR3 is TGCAGCGTCTACCTCCCGCGACAGAAAAGCTCCTACAATGAGCAGTTCTTA. Residues: CSVYLPRQKSSYNEQFL. The chain combines TRBV29-1 with TRBJ2-1; the D gene is possibly TRBD1 (5 bases). Trimming removed 6 bases from V and 0 bases from J, with 21 bases in between. There are 17 residues in the CDR3. The V gene's germline CDR1 is SQVTM and CDR2 ANQGSEA.

This sequence joins TRBV6-1 and TRBJ2-1; 7 nucleotides agree with TRBD1. There are 14 residues in the CDR3. Losses at the gene ends were 6 bases for V and 2 bases for J; bases not matched to a gene: 4. Per the germline V gene, CDR1 is MNHNS and CDR2 is SASEGT. DNA for the CDR3: TGTGCCAGCAGAACAGGGGACGCCTACAATGAGCAGTTCTTC. Amino acids: CASRTGDAYNEQFF.

With respect to this clonotype: The junction departs from the called germline gene at one end, perhaps through a read error. The V and J genes are TRBV29-1 and TRBJ1-5; tentative D call: TRBD1 (5 bases). Germline lookup yields CDR1 SQVTM and CDR2 ANQGSEA. The CDR3 sequence is 12 residues long. The CDR3 protein is CIVGGAGQPRHF. The CDR3 coding sequence is TGCATCGTTGGCGGGGCGGGGCAGCCCCGGCATTTT.

This clonotype was seen ten or more times. The V gene is TRBV4-2, the J gene TRBJ2-6; D remains ambiguous. V gave up 1 base and J gave up 0 bases, with 10 bases separating them. Germline assignment: CDR1 LGHNA and CDR2 YNFKEQ. The CDR3 totals 17 residues. The CDR3 nucleotides are TGTGCCAGCAGCCAAGGAGGTACGAGCTCTGGGGCCAACGTCCTGACTTTC. This translates into CASSQGGTSSGANVLTF.

A note on this clonotype: A much larger clone is a single base away; this may be a read error. This chain connects TRBV12-3 or TRBV12-4 to TRBJ1-5, with 7 bases lining up with TRBD1. The CDR3 is 15 amino acids. V was pared by 6 bases and J by 0 bases, with 5 bases of the junction left unmatched. CDR3 protein: CASSHTGDSNQPQHF. The CDR3 DNA sequence: TGTGCCAGCAGCCATACAGGGGATAGCAATCAGCCCCAGCATTTT.

A single count supports this clonotype. This may arise from a read error, as a much more abundant clone is one base away. The chain joins TRBV5-4 to TRBJ2-2; D ambiguous. In germline, CDR1 is SGHNT, CDR2 YYREEE (reference sequence). V was clipped by 7 bases and J by 5 bases, with 6 bases between them. The CDR3 has 11 residues. The CDR3 DNA is TGTGCCAGCGGCTCGACCGGGGAGCTGTTTTTT. Protein sequence: CASGSTGELFF.